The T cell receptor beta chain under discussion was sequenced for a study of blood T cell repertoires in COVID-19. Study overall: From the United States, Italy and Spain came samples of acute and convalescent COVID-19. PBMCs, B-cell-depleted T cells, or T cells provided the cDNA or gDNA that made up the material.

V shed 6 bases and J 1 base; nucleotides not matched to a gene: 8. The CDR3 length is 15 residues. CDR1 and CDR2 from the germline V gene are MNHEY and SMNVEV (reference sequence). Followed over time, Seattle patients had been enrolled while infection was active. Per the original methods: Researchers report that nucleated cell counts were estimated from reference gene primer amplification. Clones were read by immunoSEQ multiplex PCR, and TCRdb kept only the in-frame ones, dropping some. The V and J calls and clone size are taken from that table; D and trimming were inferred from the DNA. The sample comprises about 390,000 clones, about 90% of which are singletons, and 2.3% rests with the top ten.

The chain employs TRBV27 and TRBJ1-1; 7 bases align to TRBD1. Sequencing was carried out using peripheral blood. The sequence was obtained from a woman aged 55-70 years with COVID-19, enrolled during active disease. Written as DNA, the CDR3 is TGTGCCAGCAGCTTGATGCGACAGGGGAACACTGAAGCTTTCTTT. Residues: CASSLMRQGNTEAFF.